This is a list of T cell receptor beta chains from one sample in a study of blood T cells in healthy people across ages. MiXCR, applied by TCRdb to the 5' RACE reads, yields one record per CDR3 protein. Of about 1,500,000 distinct CDR3 sequences in the sample, 28% were seen once. The sample comprised blood. Every receptor here comes from a woman in her thirties in good health. CDR3s include the opening cysteine and the closing phenylalanine or tryptophan.

v_call	cdr3_aa
TRBV7-9	CASSFTSGARYNEQFF
TRBV5-1	CASSPRIGGDSPLHF
TRBV4-1	CASTPVGGSSTDTQYF
TRBV9	CAGSVLSGGPEETQYF
TRBV7-3	CASSDGQAAYSNQPQHF
TRBV5-6	CASSLFTTVSNQPQHF
TRBV29-1	CALRSGSPKTTQYF
TRBV10-3	CATNPMTSGYEQYF
TRBV27	CASPQRGDYNEQFF
TRBV7-6	CASSLGPEYEQYF
TRBV28	CASSPRRGGQHTEAFF
TRBV7-9	CASSFGQVSGYTF
TRBV20-1	CSASDGVLRGSQNIQYF
TRBV20-1	CSARGLDLGTQYF